This T cell receptor beta chain was profiled in a study of blood T cell repertoires in COVID-19 (TCRdb year 2020). Concerning the study at large: Samples from collaborators originated in the United States, Italy and Spain and spanned both the acute and convalescent phases of COVID-19. The material from the prospective study consisted of cDNA or gDNA derived from T cells, B-cell-depleted T cells, or PBMCs. Deeply sampled blood TCRbeta repertoires from subjects exposed to, actively infected with, or recovered from COVID-19 were included in the dataset. The repertoires were made available in a free public database intended to serve as a resource for research on the immune response to SARS-CoV-2. The samples were drawn from two sources: the first 160 participants of the ongoing ImmuneRACE study, and 1,000 to 1,500 subjects contributed by 6 global collaborators. Nearly every sample came with metadata listing a de-identified subject ID, COVID-19 status, age in years and sex. Where HLA class I and class II types were available, the types were taken from metadata supplied by the sample provider, not from assay-based typing.

CDR1 is given as KGHDR and CDR2 as SFDVKD, both from the germline V gene. V ends up 4 bases short and J 7 bases short, with an unmatched junction base count of 6. Taken from cysteine to phenylalanine, the CDR3 has 14 residues. The kept DNA is CDR3 alone, 42 bases in frame from the first base. Study-wide findings and limitations: Clinical and demographic metadata were provided uncurated, with the amount varying by source and participant.

At one collaborating source in Seattle, patients were enrolled during active infection and were followed longitudinally through the course of disease. Each collaborating institution followed its own protocols to collect whole blood in K2EDTA tubes. Collaborator samples were shipped for TCRbeta analysis as frozen whole blood, isolated PBMCs, or DNA extracted from either sample type. In regard to this clone: Its binding antigen is unknown. Per-base quality was not reported, and no clone a single base away is much larger than it.

TCRbeta CDR3 regions were amplified from genomic DNA using the immunoSEQ Assay, a bias-controlled multiplex PCR. Processing in the source paper ran as follows. The number of nucleated cells in each sample was estimated from the amplification of reference gene primers within the assay. To quantify the absolute abundance of each unique TCRbeta CDR3 rearrangement, sequence reads were collapsed and filtered. Productive Simpson clonality was computed per sample as the square root of Simpson's diversity index over productive rearrangements. The source is immuneACCESS, and TCRdb retained only in-frame sequences with V and J called. Part of the clones is not carried over; for the studies checked, unresolved V genes explain less than half of this, and the remainder is unexplained. That table supplies the V and J calls and clone size; D and trimming were determined from the DNA. The sample includes roughly 280,000 clones, with around 86% observed a single time. Jointly, the top ten make up about 5.2% of the sample.

Sequenced input: peripheral blood. Here the chain combines TRBV24-1 and TRBJ2-7; TRBD1 aligns with 10 central bases. The receptor was derived from a woman aged 55-75 years with COVID-19, enrolled during active disease. The CDR3 region reads CATSDPDRGREQYF. The sequenced DNA: TGTGCCACCAGTGACCCCGACAGGGGGCGTGAGCAGTACTTC.